The 14 T cell receptor beta chains below were found in one sample sequenced in a study of technical replicates of blood from a few donors. The assay was immunoSEQ multiplex PCR, and TCRdb's table has in-frame clones only and misses some. The sample lists 45,000 to 60,000 clones, 90% to 95% occurring once. The specimen sequenced was PBMCs. These receptors were taken from a human donor in good health. Some clones in this sample may be carry-over from other donors' samples.

This rearrangement joins TRBV6-6 to TRBJ1-1; no clear D. The CDR3 is 14 amino acids. Trimming stripped 4 bases from V and 5 bases from J, with 14 bases between. Germline values: CDR1 MNHNY, CDR2 SVGAGI (reference sequence). The CDR3 loop is CASSFQRAETEAFF. CDR3 sequence (DNA): TGTGCCAGCAGTTTCCAGCGGGCGGAGACTGAAGCTTTCTTT.

V is TRBV6-1 and J is TRBJ1-5; 7 nucleotides agree with TRBD1. The germline CDR1 and CDR2 sequences are MNHNS and SASEGT. This CDR3 comprises 13 residues. The V segment lost 4 bases and the J segment 7 bases; nucleotides outside the gene matches: 4. CDR3 sequence reads: CASSVWTGQPQHF. In DNA, the CDR3 is TGTGCCAGCAGTGTCTGGACAGGACAGCCCCAGCATTTT.

The chain combines TRBV29-1 with TRBJ2-1, with D unresolved. Germline V lookup: CDR1 SQVTM, CDR2 ANQGSEA. CDR3 length: 12 residues. V was shortened by 2 bases and J by 7 bases, with 9 bases between the two germline ends. CDR3 nucleotide sequence: TGCAGCGTTGAACTGTACACGAATGAGCAGTTCTTC. This gives the protein CSVELYTNEQFF.

This rearrangement joins TRBV5-1 to TRBJ2-7, with TRBD2 identical over 12 bases. Trimming at V came to 4 bases and at J to 5 bases, leaving 10 bases not matched to a gene. The germline V gene encodes CDR1 SGHRS and CDR2 YFSETQ. This CDR3 comprises 16 residues. The chain's CDR3 is CASSPRVTSGSNEQYF. In DNA form, the CDR3 reads TGCGCCAGCAGCCCAAGAGTGACTAGCGGGAGCAACGAGCAGTACTTC.

The V and J genes are TRBV7-2 and TRBJ1-6; 10 positions match TRBD1. Trimming took 3 bases from V and 3 from J; bases not matched to a gene: 2. The length of the CDR3 is 16 residues. The germline CDR1 and CDR2 sequences are SGHTA and FQGNSA. The CDR3 here is CASSFWDRGYNSPLHF. The CDR3 DNA sequence: TGTGCCAGCAGCTTTTGGGACAGGGGCTATAATTCACCCCTCCACTTT.

The gene calls are TRBV7-2 and TRBJ1-1; 9 bases are a match to TRBD1. Germline CDR1 reads SGHTA; CDR2 reads FQGNSA. J was trimmed by 5 bases and V by 6 bases; bases with no gene match: 13. This CDR3 is 16 amino acids long. DNA of the CDR3: TGTGCCAGCAGGGCTCTAGGGACAGGGCTTGGGACTGAAGCTTTCTTT. Protein product: CASRALGTGLGTEAFF. Drawing the rest from reference TRBV7-2 and TRBJ1-1, the complete variable domain is GAGVSQSPSNKVTEKGKDVELRCDPISGHTALYWYRQSLGQGLEFLIYFQGNSAPDKSGLPSDRFSAERTGGSVSTLTIQRTQQEDSAVYLCASRALGTGLGTEAFFGQGTRLTVV.

This clone was detected ten times or more. J is TRBJ1-2 and V is TRBV5-1, with a possible D match to TRBD1 (6 bases). This CDR3 has 12 residues. V lost 7 bases and J 8 bases, leaving 15 bases between the germline ends. CDR1 is SGHRS, CDR2 YFSETQ, per germline. CDR3 sequence reads: CASRGGAGGYTF. Written as DNA, the CDR3 is TGCGCCAGCCGCGGGGGGGCAGGAGGCTACACCTTC. The full variable domain, its missing parts supplied by reference TRBV5-1 and TRBJ1-2, is KAGVTQTPRYLIKTRGQQVTLSCSPISGHRSVSWYQQTPGQGLQFLFEYFSETQRNKGNFPGRFSGRQFSNSRSEMNVSTLELGDSALYLCASRGGAGGYTFGSGTRLTVV.

The chain is built from TRBV27 and TRBJ1-1; D uncertain. The CDR3 loop spans 11 amino acids. CDR1 is MNHEY and CDR2 is SMNVEV in the germline V gene (reference sequence). The ends were cut back, 7 bases at V and 7 bases at J, with 10 bases in the middle. CDR3 DNA sequence: TGTGCCAGCACCTGGGCCGGTGAAGCTTTCTTT. It specifies CASTWAGEAFF.

The chain recombines TRBV7-3 with TRBJ2-2; 7 bases match TRBD1. The V gene end was trimmed by 4 bases and the J gene end by 1 base; junction bases not matched to a gene: 0. The germline V gene has CDR1 SGHTA and CDR2 FQGTGA. The CDR3 length is 14 residues. CDR3 nucleotide sequence: TGTGCCAGCAGCTGGACAGGGAACACCGGGGAGCTGTTTTTT. Encoded protein: CASSWTGNTGELFF.

The chain recombines TRBV5-1 with TRBJ1-1; 8 positions agree with TRBD1. Germline V CDR1 and CDR2: SGHRS, YFSETQ. V gave up 1 base and J gave up 5 bases; unmatched junction bases: 4. The CDR3 is 14 residues long. CDR3 protein: CASSLSGQGTEAFF. CDR3 DNA sequence: TGCGCCAGCAGCTTGAGCGGACAGGGAACTGAAGCTTTCTTT.

CDR3 bases: TGTGCTAGTGGTTTCTCGACAGGGAATCTCCTCTACGAGCAGTACTTC. Translating gives CASGFSTGNLLYEQYF. The rearrangement joins TRBV12-5 to TRBJ2-7; TRBD1 aligns across 7 bases. The V gene's germline CDR1 is LGHNT and CDR2 FRNRAP. J was trimmed by 3 bases and V by 3 bases; bases with no gene match: 11. The CDR3 sequence is 16 residues long.

This chain connects TRBV5-1 to TRBJ1-1; no firm D call. V lost 3 bases to trimming and J lost 1 base, with 10 bases between them. This CDR3 region has 14 residues. CDR1 is SGHRS and CDR2 is YFSETQ in the germline V gene. CDR3 in DNA: TGCGCCAGCAGCTATCGGCGGGGGAACACTGAAGCTTTCTTT. It yields the protein CASSYRRGNTEAFF.

The chain recombines TRBV7-9 with TRBJ2-5; no clear D. Germline V gene data show CDR1 as SEHNR and CDR2 as FQNEAQ (reference sequence). Trimming left V 3 bases short and J 4 bases short, with 3 bases between. This CDR3 region has 11 residues. The CDR3 loop reads CASSFGETQYF. The DNA of the CDR3 is TGTGCCAGCAGCTTCGGAGAGACCCAGTACTTC.

Here the CDR3 reads CASSMGQNRDTQYF. CDR3 sequence (DNA): TGTGCCAGTAGTATGGGACAGAACCGGGATACGCAGTATTTT. The chain employs TRBV19 and TRBJ2-3; 7 bases are shared with TRBD1. There are 14 residues in the CDR3. Germline lookup yields CDR1 LNHDA and CDR2 SQIVND (reference sequence). Losses at the gene ends were 3 bases for V and 6 bases for J; bases not matched to a gene: 6. The whole variable domain, filled in from reference TRBV19 and TRBJ2-3, reads DGGITQSPKYLFRKEGQNVTLSCEQNLNHDAMYWYRQDPGQGLRLIYYSQIVNDFQKGDIAEGYSVSREKKESFPLTVTSAQKNPTAFYLCASSMGQNRDTQYFGPGTRLTVL.